This T cell receptor beta chain was observed in a study of cytomegalovirus exposure and HLA in healthy donors (dated by TCRdb to about 2017). Looking at the study overall: An earlier analysis of fewer than 750 of the donors reported under 300 Gb of sequence data and 95 million to 140 million unique TCR beta sequences obtained from approximately 180 million T cells. Among the roughly 410 genotyped donors, about 85% belonged to the genetic ancestry cluster associated with self-reported Caucasian donors. The aim of the study was to test whether cataloging public T cell receptors could identify signatures of past pathogen exposure. The T cell repertoires of 670 or so subjects were profiled by immunosequencing and related to cytomegalovirus serostatus. An early release covering 550 to 650 HLA-typed donors comprised about 310 gigabases of sequencing data and approximately 80 million unique TCR sequences. A separate validation cohort of roughly 120 different subjects was used in addition to the approximately 700-subject first cohort. Class I and class II HLA loci were covered by the typing at four-digit resolution. Rather than drawing on any new phenotypic data, the later analysis identified candidate immune exposures from TCR beta sequences and the way those sequences occurred across donors. In a later analysis, previously published TCR beta repertoires from more than 500 donors were re-analyzed and high-resolution HLA genotyping was added so that TCR occurrence patterns could be studied. In an earlier analysis of around 540 of the donors, high-throughput TCR beta sequencing was used to judge whether each TCR beta V gene segment behaved as functional or pseudogenic. To predict cytomegalovirus infection status, the study brought together high-throughput TCR immunosequencing, statistical association of individual TCRs with disease status, and machine learning. Because of strong linkage in the cohort, five DR-DQ haplotypes were treated as single units for association and clustering. Among a few hundred genotyped donors of the cohort, an average of about 240,000 unique TCR beta nucleotide sequences were sequenced per donor, roughly 18% of them non-productive. A later genetic analysis used genome-wide SNP genotypes for about 55% of the 666 donors, treating that subset as a discovery cohort. Donor age, sex, ethnicity and CMV serostatus were compiled together with the repertoire data. Typing coverage differed by locus: A, B, C, DRB1 and DQB1 were typed in roughly 620-630 donors, DQA1 in roughly 500, DPA1 in around 600, and DPB1 in approximately 450. Every discovery cohort repertoire had been produced on one sequencing platform. What the study reported, not specific to this receptor: A later genetic analysis reported fewer N-insertions in productive TCRs among donors in an Asian-associated ancestry cluster than the roughly 720-donor mean. In an earlier analysis of about 600 of the donors, most TCR beta V segments appeared in productive rearrangements about 90% or about 30% of the time, broadly matching IMGT annotations. A group of highly shared sequence variants was considered likely to be a technical artifact of the sequencing pipeline. In a later analysis, most CMV-associated TCR beta chains were found to appear HLA-restricted, with HLA associations seemingly driven largely by CMV exposure. In vitro tests confirmed that a few of the cytomegalovirus-associated TCR beta chains recognize cytomegalovirus antigens. The classifier was reported to diagnose cytomegalovirus status with high specificity and sensitivity in both the original cohort and the validation cohort. CMV serostatus was the only immune exposure information available for the cohort. At a false discovery rate of 0.05, a later analysis linked under 20,000 TCR beta sequences to specific HLA alleles. Compared with equally common non-associated chains, HLA-associated TCR beta chains in a later analysis were more clonally expanded and had lower generation probabilities. It was suggested by the authors that the approach could potentially be generalized to other disease states and immunological phenotypes. According to a later analysis, parvovirus B19, influenza, CMV and Epstein-Barr virus appeared linked to several top co-occurrence clusters. In a later analysis, the rate of TCR association differed among HLA loci, with DRB1 alleles having the most associated TCRs and HLA-C alleles having the fewest. Linkage disequilibrium might explain the correlated functional status among segregating V segments, but an unknown experimental factor could not be ruled out. In the study, 164 TCR beta chains were listed as associated with cytomegalovirus. Roughly uniform sequencing depth across donors was assumed in presence/absence analyses, although this assumption may not hold. V-gene and J-gene trimming of TCR beta chains was associated with a missense DCLRE1C variant in a later genetic analysis, and the association was replicated in an independent cohort. The earlier analysis of almost 600 of the donors excluded seventeen rarely observed V segments, including chromosome 9 orphons, because counts were too low. In this cohort, only TCR beta chains were sequenced, and detectable features were limited by the absence of alpha or paired-chain data. Most TCR sequences were seen in very few donors, while some public TCRs were found in many individuals. HLA typing was unavailable for some donors at each locus, so association tests used only the typed subset. A further reported finding was that TCR beta sequences accurately predicted the HLA-A and HLA-B alleles for most subjects in the first cohort. When HLA alleles, especially DR and DQ, strongly co-occurred, attributing TCR associations to individual alleles was difficult. Because the 87-base-pair reads could not distinguish some IMGT-functional V segments, including TRBV6-2 and TRBV6-3, those segments were excluded.

The junction carries 13 bases between V and J, which are trimmed by 5 bases and 5 bases respectively. The CDR3 numbers 13 residues from cysteine through phenylalanine. Only the CDR3 DNA is retained, 39 bases long and in frame from the first base. CDR1 and CDR2, looked up from the germline V gene (reference sequence), are SGHNT and YYREEE. This clone has just a few counts. The clone's antigen remains unknown. No clone much larger than this one lies a single base away; base qualities are absent. The library was built by means of the immunoSEQ multiplex PCR assay. For the multiplex PCR, a mixture combining 60 forward primers for TCR Vbeta segments and 13 reverse primers for TCR Jbeta segments was used. The CDR3 region of rearranged TCR beta genes was amplified from genomic DNA by a multiplex PCR assay. Amplified TCR beta libraries were sequenced as 87-base-pair reads on the Illumina HiSeq System. The authors' pipeline ran thus. A later analysis tallied 75 million to 85 million unique TCR beta chains across the approximately 670 repertoires, and some 12 million of those chains were shared by two or more donors. Raw reads were error-corrected and collapsed into unique sequences with a nearest-neighbor algorithm that merged closely related sequences to remove PCR and sequencing errors. CDR3 sequences were aligned to IMGT reference sequences to assign V, D and J gene segments. For a sequence to be retained, a match of at least six nucleotides was required to both a V gene segment and a J gene segment. Rearrangements were classified as productive when the CDR3 lacked stop codons and remained in frame with V and J, and all other rearrangements were classified as non-productive. Following IMGT convention, CDR3 was defined as the stretch from the second conserved V-encoded cysteine up to the conserved J-encoded phenylalanine. The earlier analysis of 500 to 600 of the donors excluded sequences that lacked an unambiguous match to a single V gene segment. In an earlier analysis of approximately 550 of the donors, V segments were called functional above 56.7% productive rearrangements and were called segregating when the between-donor standard deviation exceeded 5%. A statistical classification framework was developed to diagnose cytomegalovirus status using the catalog of TCR beta chain sequences. In a later analysis, TCR nucleotide sequences were compared against IMGT/GENE-DB human TR gene sequences so that V and J genes could be assigned. The TCRdist pipeline was used in a later analysis to assign CDR3 sequences and most-parsimonious VDJ recombination scenarios. A later analysis defined each TCR beta chain by its CDR3 amino acid sequence plus V-gene family, and excluded reads lacking a unique V-gene family. In a later analysis, around 600 highly shared, low-generation-probability nucleotide sequences were removed to address suspected cross-contamination and a sequencing artifact. A later analysis calculated a clonal expansion index for each public chain from normalized within-repertoire ranks of inferred template counts. In a later analysis, generation probabilities were computed with a VDJ recombination model fitted to out-of-frame rearrangements, and the resulting probabilities were checked against IGoR. In a later analysis, TCR-TCR, TCR-HLA and TCR-CMV co-occurrence was scored with hypergeometric tests, and a repertoire-size bias correction was applied to TCR pairs. A later analysis estimated false discovery rates by permuting HLA or CMV assignments 20 times. In a later analysis, co-occurring TCRs were grouped using DBSCAN, and TCRdist sequence similarity was added for clustering within HLA-allele-positive subsets. Co-occurrence clustering excluded repertoires with fewer than 30,000 or more than 120,000 public chains, plus five with anomalous nucleotide sharing. The source is immuneACCESS, and TCRdb retained only in-frame sequences with V and J called. Part of the clones is not carried over; for the studies checked, unresolved V genes explain less than half of this, and the remainder is unexplained. From that table come the V and J calls and clone size; the DNA was used to work out D and trimming. This sample lists roughly 100,000 clones; roughly 83% were detected once. Of the sample, 2.5% to 3% is held by the ten largest clones.

The cohort comprised approximately 700 healthy bone marrow donors. Cohort members were all nominally healthy when sampled, although unrecorded immune exposures were likely present. The donor tested CMV seronegative and was one of the 352 seronegative cohort members. A peripheral blood sample was provided by each donor, and peripheral blood mononuclear cells were used for TCR beta sequencing. The Qiagen DNeasy Blood Extraction Kit was used to extract genomic DNA from the blood cell samples. The sequencing input was PBMCs. The sequence came from a man aged 40-49 years in good health and CMV-seronegative. This sequence uses TRBV5-4 and TRBJ2-5, with TRBD1 perhaps the D gene, on 6 matching bases. The CDR3 region: CASRNRESETQYF. The nucleotide sequence is TGTGCCAGCAGAAACAGGGAATCGGAGACCCAGTACTTC.